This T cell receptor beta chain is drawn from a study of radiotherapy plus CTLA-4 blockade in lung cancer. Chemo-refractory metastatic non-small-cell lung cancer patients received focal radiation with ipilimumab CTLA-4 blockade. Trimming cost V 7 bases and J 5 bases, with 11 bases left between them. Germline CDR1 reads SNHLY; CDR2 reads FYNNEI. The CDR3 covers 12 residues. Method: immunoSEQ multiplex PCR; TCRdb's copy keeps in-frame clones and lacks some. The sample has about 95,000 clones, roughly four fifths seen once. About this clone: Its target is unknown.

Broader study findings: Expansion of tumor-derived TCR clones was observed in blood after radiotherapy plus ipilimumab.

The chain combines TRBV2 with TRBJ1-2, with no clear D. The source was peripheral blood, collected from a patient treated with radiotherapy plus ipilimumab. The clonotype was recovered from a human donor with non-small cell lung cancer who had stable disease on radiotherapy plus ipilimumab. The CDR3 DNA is TGTGCCAGCAATTGGGCGGTATATGGCTACACCTTC. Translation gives CASNWAVYGYTF.